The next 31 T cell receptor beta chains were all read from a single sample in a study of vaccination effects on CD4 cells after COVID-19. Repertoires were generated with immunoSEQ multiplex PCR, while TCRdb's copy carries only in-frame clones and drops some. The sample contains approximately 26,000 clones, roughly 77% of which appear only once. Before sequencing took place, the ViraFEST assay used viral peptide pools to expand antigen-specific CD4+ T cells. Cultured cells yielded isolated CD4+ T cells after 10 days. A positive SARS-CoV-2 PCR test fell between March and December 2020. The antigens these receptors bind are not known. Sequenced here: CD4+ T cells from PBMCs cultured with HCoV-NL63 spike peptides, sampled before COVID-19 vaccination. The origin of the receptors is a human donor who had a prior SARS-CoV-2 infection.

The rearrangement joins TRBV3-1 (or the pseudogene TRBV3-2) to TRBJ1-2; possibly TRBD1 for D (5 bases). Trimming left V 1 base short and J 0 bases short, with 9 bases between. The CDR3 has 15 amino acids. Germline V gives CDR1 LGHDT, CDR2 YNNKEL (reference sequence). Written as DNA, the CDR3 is TGTGCCAGCAGCCAAGGGGACGGGACTAACTATGGCTACACCTTC. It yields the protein CASSQGDGTNYGYTF.

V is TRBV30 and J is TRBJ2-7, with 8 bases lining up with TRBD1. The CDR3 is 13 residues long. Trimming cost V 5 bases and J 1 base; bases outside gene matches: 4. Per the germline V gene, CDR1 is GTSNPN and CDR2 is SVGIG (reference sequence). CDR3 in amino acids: CAWADRGSYEQYF. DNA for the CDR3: TGTGCCTGGGCCGACAGGGGTTCCTACGAGCAGTACTTC.

CDR3 region: CASSLDRVQGYGYTF. CDR3 in DNA: TGTGCCAGCAGCCTGGACAGGGTACAAGGCTATGGCTACACCTTC. This sequence joins TRBV5-6 and TRBJ1-2, with 8 bases that match TRBD1. Germline assignment: CDR1 SGHDT and CDR2 YYEEEE. This CDR3 is 15 amino acids long. J was trimmed by 4 bases and V by 4 bases; bases with no gene match: 9.

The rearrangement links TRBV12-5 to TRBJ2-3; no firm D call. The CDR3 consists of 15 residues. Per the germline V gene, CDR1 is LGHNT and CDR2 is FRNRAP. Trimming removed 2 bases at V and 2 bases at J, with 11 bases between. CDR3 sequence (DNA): TGTGCTAGTGGTTTGACTACAACTATCACAGATACGCAGTATTTT. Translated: CASGLTTTITDTQYF.

CDR3 in DNA: TGTGCCAGTAGTAAGGGGCTAGCGGGATCCTACGAGCAGTACTTC. Translation gives CASSKGLAGSYEQYF. The genes are TRBV19 and TRBJ2-7; 9 bases agree with TRBD2. Germline CDR1 LNHDA, CDR2 SQIVND (reference sequence). V was pared by 4 bases and J by 1 base, with 5 bases of the junction left unmatched. The CDR3 is made up of 15 amino acids.

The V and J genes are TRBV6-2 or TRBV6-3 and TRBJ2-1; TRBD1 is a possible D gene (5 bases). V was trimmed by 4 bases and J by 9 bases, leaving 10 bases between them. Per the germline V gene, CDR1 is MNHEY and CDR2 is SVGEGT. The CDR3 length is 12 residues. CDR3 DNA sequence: TGTGCCAGCAGTTCGCAGGGTTCTGAGCAGTTCTTC. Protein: CASSSQGSEQFF.

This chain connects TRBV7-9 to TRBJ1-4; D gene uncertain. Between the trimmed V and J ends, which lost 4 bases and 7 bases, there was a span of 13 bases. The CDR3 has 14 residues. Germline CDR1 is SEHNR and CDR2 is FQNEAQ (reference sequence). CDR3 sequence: CASSYVASGEKLFF. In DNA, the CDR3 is TGTGCCAGCAGCTATGTCGCCTCGGGTGAAAAACTGTTTTTT.

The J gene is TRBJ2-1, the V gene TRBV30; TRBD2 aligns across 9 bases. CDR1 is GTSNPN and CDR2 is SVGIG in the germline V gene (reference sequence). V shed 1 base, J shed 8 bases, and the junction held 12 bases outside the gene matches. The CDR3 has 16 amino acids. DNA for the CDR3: TGTGCCTGGAGTGGCGGTAGCGGGAGAACTGGGGATGAGCAGTTCTTC. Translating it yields CAWSGGSGRTGDEQFF.

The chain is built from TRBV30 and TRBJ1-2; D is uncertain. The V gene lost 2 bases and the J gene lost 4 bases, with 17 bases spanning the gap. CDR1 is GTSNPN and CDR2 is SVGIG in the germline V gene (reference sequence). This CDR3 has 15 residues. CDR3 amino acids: CAWSPAERRFYGYTF. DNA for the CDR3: TGTGCCTGGAGTCCCGCGGAACGAAGATTCTATGGCTACACCTTC.

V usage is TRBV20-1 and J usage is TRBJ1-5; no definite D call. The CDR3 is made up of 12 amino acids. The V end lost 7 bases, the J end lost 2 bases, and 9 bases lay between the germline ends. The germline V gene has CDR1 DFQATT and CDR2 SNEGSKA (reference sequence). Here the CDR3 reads CSVSQGNQPQHF. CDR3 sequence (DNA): TGCAGTGTTAGTCAGGGCAATCAGCCCCAGCATTTT.

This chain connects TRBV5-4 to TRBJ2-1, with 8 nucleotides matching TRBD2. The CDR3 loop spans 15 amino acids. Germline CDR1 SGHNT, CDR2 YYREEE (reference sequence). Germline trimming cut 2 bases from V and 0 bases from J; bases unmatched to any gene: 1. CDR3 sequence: CASSFLAGSYNEQFF. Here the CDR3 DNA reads TGTGCCAGCAGCTTTCTAGCGGGCTCCTACAATGAGCAGTTCTTC.

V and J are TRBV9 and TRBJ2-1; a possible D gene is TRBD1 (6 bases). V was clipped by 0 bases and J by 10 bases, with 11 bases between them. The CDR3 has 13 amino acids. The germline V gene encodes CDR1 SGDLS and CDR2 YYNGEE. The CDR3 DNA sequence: TGTGCCAGCAGCGTAGTAGGGCAGGGGGAGCAGTTCTTC. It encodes CASSVVGQGEQFF.

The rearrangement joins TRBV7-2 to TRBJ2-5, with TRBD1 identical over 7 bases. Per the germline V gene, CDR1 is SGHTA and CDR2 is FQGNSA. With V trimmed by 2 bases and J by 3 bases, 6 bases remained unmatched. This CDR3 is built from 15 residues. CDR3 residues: CASSLNKGAEETQYF. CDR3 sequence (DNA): TGTGCCAGCAGCTTAAATAAGGGGGCGGAAGAGACCCAGTACTTC.

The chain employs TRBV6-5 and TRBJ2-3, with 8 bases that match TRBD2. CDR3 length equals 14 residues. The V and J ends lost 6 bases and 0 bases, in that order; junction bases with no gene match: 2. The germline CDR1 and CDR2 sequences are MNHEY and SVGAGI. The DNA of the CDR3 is TGTGCCAGCAGCCGGACTAGCAGCACAGATACGCAGTATTTT. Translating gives CASSRTSSTDTQYF.

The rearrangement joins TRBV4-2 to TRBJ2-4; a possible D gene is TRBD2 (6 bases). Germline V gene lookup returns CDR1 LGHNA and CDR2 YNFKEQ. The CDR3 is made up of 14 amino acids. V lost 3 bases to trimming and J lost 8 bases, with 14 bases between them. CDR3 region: CASSQRDSPDIQYF. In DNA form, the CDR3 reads TGTGCCAGCAGCCAGCGGGACTCTCCGGACATTCAGTACTTC.

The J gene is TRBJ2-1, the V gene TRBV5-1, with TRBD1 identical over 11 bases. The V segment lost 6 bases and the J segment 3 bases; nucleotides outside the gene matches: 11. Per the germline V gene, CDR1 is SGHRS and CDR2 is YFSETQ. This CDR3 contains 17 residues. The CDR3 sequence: CASTLLPGTGGYNEQFF. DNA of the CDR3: TGCGCCAGCACCCTCCTTCCCGGGACAGGGGGCTACAATGAGCAGTTCTTC.

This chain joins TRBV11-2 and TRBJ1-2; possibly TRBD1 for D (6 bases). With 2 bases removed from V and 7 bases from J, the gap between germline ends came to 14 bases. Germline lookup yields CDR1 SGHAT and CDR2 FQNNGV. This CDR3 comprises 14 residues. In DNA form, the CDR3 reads TGTGCCAGCAGCTTATCGGTGGGGGCACTTGGCTACACCTTC. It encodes CASSLSVGALGYTF. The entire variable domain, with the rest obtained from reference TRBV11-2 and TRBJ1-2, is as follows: EAGVAQSPRYKIIEKRQSVAFWCNPISGHATLYWYQQILGQGPKLLIQFQNNGVVDDSQLPKDRFSAERLKGVDSTLKIQPAKLEDSAVYLCASSLSVGALGYTFGSGTRLTVV.

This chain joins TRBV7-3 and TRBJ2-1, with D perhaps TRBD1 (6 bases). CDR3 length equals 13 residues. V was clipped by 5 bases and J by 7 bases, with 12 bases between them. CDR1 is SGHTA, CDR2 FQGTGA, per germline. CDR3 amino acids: CASSQTGLNEQFF. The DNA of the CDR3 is TGTGCCAGCAGCCAGACAGGTCTAAATGAGCAGTTCTTC.

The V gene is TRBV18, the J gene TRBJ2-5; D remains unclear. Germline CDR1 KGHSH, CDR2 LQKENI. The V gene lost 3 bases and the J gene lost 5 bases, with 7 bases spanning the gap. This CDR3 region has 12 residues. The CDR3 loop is CASSPALETQYF. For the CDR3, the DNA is TGTGCCAGCTCACCGGCGCTGGAGACCCAGTACTTC.

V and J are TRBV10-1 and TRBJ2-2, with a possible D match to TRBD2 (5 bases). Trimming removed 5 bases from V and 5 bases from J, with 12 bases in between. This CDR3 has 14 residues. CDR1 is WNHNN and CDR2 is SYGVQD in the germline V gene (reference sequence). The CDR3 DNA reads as TGCGCCAGCAGTCGATGGGAGTGGACCGGGGAGCTGTTTTTT. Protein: CASSRWEWTGELFF.

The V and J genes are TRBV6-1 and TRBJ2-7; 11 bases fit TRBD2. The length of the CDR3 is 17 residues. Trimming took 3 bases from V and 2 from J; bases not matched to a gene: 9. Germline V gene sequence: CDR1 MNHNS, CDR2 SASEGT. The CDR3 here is CASSDAFGTSGTYEQYF. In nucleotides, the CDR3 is TGTGCCAGCAGTGATGCATTCGGGACTAGCGGAACCTACGAGCAGTACTTC.

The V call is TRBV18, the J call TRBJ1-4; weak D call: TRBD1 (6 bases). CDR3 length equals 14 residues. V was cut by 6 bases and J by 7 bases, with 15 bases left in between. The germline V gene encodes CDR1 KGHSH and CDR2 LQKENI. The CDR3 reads CASSTGGLGEKLFF. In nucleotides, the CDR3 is TGTGCCAGCTCTACCGGGGGGCTTGGTGAAAAACTGTTTTTT.

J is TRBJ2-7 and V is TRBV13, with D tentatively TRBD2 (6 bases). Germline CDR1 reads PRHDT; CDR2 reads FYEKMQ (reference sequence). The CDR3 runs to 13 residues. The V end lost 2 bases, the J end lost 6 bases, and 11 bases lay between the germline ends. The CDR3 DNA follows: TGTGCCAGCAGCTTACAGTGGGACTCCGAGCAGTACTTC. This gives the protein CASSLQWDSEQYF.

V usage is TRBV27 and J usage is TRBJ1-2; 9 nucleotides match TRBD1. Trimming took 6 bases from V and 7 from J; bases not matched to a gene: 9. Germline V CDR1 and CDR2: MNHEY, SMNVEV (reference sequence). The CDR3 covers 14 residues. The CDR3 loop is CASSYRTGAGGYTF. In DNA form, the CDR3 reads TGTGCCAGCAGCTACCGGACAGGGGCCGGTGGCTACACCTTC.

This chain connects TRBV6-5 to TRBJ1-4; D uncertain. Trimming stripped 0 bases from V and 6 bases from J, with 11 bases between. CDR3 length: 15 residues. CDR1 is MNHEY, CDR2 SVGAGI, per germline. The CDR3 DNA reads TGTGCCAGCAGTTACTCGGGCAGTTCTGATGAAAAACTGTTTTTT. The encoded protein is CASSYSGSSDEKLFF.

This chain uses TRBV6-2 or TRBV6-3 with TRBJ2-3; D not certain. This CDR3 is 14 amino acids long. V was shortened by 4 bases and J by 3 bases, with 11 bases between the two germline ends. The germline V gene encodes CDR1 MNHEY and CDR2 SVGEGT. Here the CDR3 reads CASSSVMATDTQYF. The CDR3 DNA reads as TGTGCCAGCAGTTCCGTTATGGCAACAGATACGCAGTATTTT.

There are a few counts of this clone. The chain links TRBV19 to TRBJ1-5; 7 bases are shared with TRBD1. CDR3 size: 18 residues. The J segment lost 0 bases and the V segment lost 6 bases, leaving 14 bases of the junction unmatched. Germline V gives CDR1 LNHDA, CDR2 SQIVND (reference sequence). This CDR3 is CASRPAPGGPYSNQPQHF. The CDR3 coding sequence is TGTGCCAGTAGGCCAGCCCCAGGGGGTCCCTATAGCAATCAGCCCCAGCATTTT.

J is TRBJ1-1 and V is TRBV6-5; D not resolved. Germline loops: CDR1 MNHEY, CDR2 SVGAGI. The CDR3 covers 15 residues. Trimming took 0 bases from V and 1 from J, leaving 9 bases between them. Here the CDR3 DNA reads TGTGCCAGCAGTTACTCGTTACTAGCGAACACTGAAGCTTTCTTT. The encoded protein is CASSYSLLANTEAFF.

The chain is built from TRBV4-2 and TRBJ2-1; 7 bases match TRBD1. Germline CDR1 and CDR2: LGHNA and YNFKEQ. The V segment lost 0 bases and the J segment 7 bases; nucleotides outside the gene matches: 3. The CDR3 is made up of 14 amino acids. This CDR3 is CASSQDPQGNEQFF. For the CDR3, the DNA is TGTGCCAGCAGCCAAGACCCACAGGGGAATGAGCAGTTCTTC.

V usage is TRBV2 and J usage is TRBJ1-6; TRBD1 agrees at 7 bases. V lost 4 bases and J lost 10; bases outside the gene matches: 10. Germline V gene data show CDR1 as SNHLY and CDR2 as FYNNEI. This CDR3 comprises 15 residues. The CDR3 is CASSAETGPHSPLHF. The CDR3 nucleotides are TGTGCCAGCAGTGCGGAGACAGGGCCGCACTCACCCCTCCACTTT.

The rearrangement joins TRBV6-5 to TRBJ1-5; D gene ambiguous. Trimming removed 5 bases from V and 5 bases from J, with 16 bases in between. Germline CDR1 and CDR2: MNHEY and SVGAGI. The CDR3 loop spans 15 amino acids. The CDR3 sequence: CASSSLARRDQPQHF. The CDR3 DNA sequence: TGTGCCAGCAGTAGCTTGGCCCGTCGGGATCAGCCCCAGCATTTT.